This T cell receptor beta chain derives from a study of post-analysis software for immune sequencing data. Study at large: Relapsing-remitting, secondary progressive and progressive-relapsing forms made up the multiple sclerosis disease courses.

General study results and limits: Five TRBV segments, TRBV5-6, TRBV5-1 and TRBV20-1 among them, were found more frequent in patients than controls. Strong same-batch co-clustering of samples appeared with F measure clustering. Normalized Chao1 diversity was significantly lower in multiple sclerosis patients than in controls.

This clonotype was seen at least ten times. Its antigen is not identified. TCR beta cDNA libraries included unique molecular identifiers. The T cell input of roughly 0.9 to 11 million gave approximately 500,000 cDNA molecules. Each CDR3 protein gets one entry after TCRdb re-called the PCR reads with MiXCR. The table includes more than 350,000 distinct CDR3 sequences, roughly 38% detected once. Trimming stripped 3 bases from V and 0 bases from J, with 6 bases between. In germline, CDR1 is DFQATT, CDR2 SNEGSKA (reference sequence). This CDR3 has 14 residues. The chain combines TRBV20-1 with TRBJ1-6, with D possibly TRBD1 on 6 matching bases. The TCR comes from a girl aged 2 to 9 with multiple sclerosis. Sequencing was performed on blood. The CDR3 spells CSARDSSYNSPLHF. CDR3 bases: TGCAGTGCTAGGGACAGCTCCTATAATTCACCCCTCCACTTT.